This T cell receptor (beta chain) was documented in a study of T cells in Graves' hyperthyroidism and ophthalmopathy. Points from the study as a whole: In validation, the model predicted ophthalmopathy. These predictions came a median about 6 months before onset. From stable hyperthyroidism, ophthalmopathy was separated by a 13 V-J model. Among thyroid clonotypes expanded above 0.001, most also appeared in blood.

This clonotype was seen at least ten times. No antigen is known for it. TCR beta CDR3 regions were amplified from RNA. A set of HTBI primers served as the primers for a first-round RT-PCR of the TCR CDR3. TCRdb reanalysed the multiplex PCR reads using MiXCR and keeps one entry per CDR3 protein. The data show some 300,000 distinct CDR3 sequences, about 14% seen once. The receptor comes from a woman aged 25 to 45 with Graves' hyperthyroidism that later progressed to Graves' ophthalmopathy. The source material was blood.

The CDR3 loop reads CASSPYAGPDTGELFF. CDR3 coding DNA: TGTGCCAGCTCACCCTATGCGGGGCCCGACACCGGGGAGCTGTTTTTT. The chain couples TRBV18 to TRBJ2-2, with TRBD2 as a possible D gene (6 bases). Germline V CDR1 and CDR2: KGHSH, LQKENI. The CDR3 is 16 amino acids. Trimming took off 3 bases at V and 3 bases at J, with 14 bases between the two ends.